This TCR beta chain is drawn from a study of metastatic and nonmetastatic thyroid tumors. In its sample, this clone was seen many times. Each patient came to thyroid surgery without any prior treatment (of any kind). The CDR3 loop spans 13 amino acids. From germline, CDR1 is KGHSH and CDR2 LQKENI. V lost 1 base and J 2 bases, leaving 4 bases between the germline ends. Using MiXCR, TCRdb re-called clones from the PCR reads. Of approximately 25,000 clones listed, approximately 13% were seen once; the top ten hold more than 15%. The chain employs TRBV18 and TRBJ2-3; D remains ambiguous. The clonotype originates from a female donor with papillary thyroid cancer or a benign thyroid nodule (not recorded which). Some clones in this sample may be carry-over from other donors' samples. Sequences were obtained from blood. The CDR3 reads CASSPHNTDTQYF. The CDR3 region has the DNA TGTGCCAGCTCACCACACAACACAGATACGCAGTATTTT.